This T cell receptor (beta chain) was found in a study of identical twins. This clonotype was picked up many times. Germline V CDR1 and CDR2: SQVTM, ANQGSEA. V was clipped by 6 bases and J by 4 bases; unmatched bases: 9. The CDR3 covers 15 residues. TCRdb reprocessed the 5' RACE reads with MiXCR, giving one entry per CDR3 protein. The sample has approximately 690,000 distinct CDR3 sequences; roughly 6% are singletons. This sequence joins TRBV29-1 and TRBJ2-3; 11 bases fit TRBD2. The source material was naive T cells sorted from blood. The clonotype was recovered from a man between 18 and 35 years old in good health. CDR3 sequence reads: CSVGRLAGRADTQYF. The DNA for the CDR3 is TGCAGCGTGGGTAGACTAGCGGGAAGGGCAGATACGCAGTATTTT.